This T cell receptor (beta chain) is drawn from a study of CD8 T cells in Susac syndrome. An input of about 0.5 to 1 ug of RNA was subjected to reverse transcription using random hexamers. MiXCR was run by TCRdb on the immunoSEQ multiplex PCR reads, yielding one entry per CDR3 protein. Of about 190,000 distinct CDR3 sequences in the sample, under 95% are singletons; the top ten hold 0.1%. CDR1 SEHNR and CDR2 FQNEAQ come from the germline V gene (reference sequence). V gave up 10 bases and J gave up 9 bases, with 12 bases separating them. The CDR3 runs to 10 residues. The source material was CD4+ T cells from PBMCs. The chain employs TRBV7-9 and TRBJ1-1; no clear D. This TCR was sampled from a human donor in good health. The CDR3 DNA is TGTGCCATCAAGGAGGGCCAAGCTTTCTTT. Its translation is CAIKEGQAFF.